This entry lists 22 T cell receptor beta chains sequenced from one sample in a study of control samples from healthy donors and cancer patients (dated by TCRdb to about 2020). The library was built by means of the immunoSEQ multiplex PCR assay. The table was pulled from immuneACCESS by TCRdb, which kept in-frame rearrangements only. Such tables lose some clones; where checked, under half of the loss comes from unresolved V genes, and the rest has no known cause. The sample has about 82,000 clones on record, 75% to 90% of them singletons. Of the sample, 7.2% is held by the ten largest clones. Material: blood. The receptors derive from a man aged 45 to 65 in good health.

This chain links TRBV23-1 with TRBJ1-5; D is unresolved. TRBV23-1 is noted as an ORF with a role that remains uncertain. The CDR3 consists of 18 residues. V lost 2 bases and J 2 bases, leaving 19 bases between the germline ends. CDR3 residues: CASSQPRPGFVGNQPQHF. Written as DNA, the CDR3 is TGCGCCAGCAGTCAACCGAGGCCGGGGTTCGTGGGCAATCAGCCCCAGCATTTT.

This chain uses TRBV2 with TRBJ1-5; tentative D call: TRBD1 (6 bases). The ends were cut back, 6 bases at V and 0 bases at J, with 18 bases in the middle. The CDR3 length is 17 residues. Germline CDR1 SNHLY, CDR2 FYNNEI. The CDR3 DNA reads TGTGCCAGCAGCGGGGGGCCCTGGCGATATAGCAATCAGCCCCAGCATTTT. Amino acids: CASSGGPWRYSNQPQHF.

The V and J genes are TRBV9 and TRBJ2-3, with TRBD1 identical over 7 bases. The CDR3 is 16 amino acids. The J segment lost 3 bases and the V segment lost 4 bases, leaving 11 bases of the junction unmatched. Germline V lookup: CDR1 SGDLS, CDR2 YYNGEE. CDR3 bases: TGTGCCAGCAGCACCGAGGGGGCAAGTCGGACAGATACGCAGTATTTT. The encoded protein is CASSTEGASRTDTQYF. The full variable domain, completed using reference TRBV9 and TRBJ2-3, is DSGVTQTPKHLITATGQRVTLRCSPRSGDLSVYWYQQSLDQGLQFLIQYYNGEERAKGNILERFSAQQFPDLHSELNLSSLELGDSALYFCASSTEGASRTDTQYFGPGTRLTVL.

This chain links TRBV19 with TRBJ1-2; 7 nucleotides align to TRBD1. The CDR3 is made up of 15 amino acids. The J segment lost 5 bases and the V segment lost 3 bases, leaving 9 bases of the junction unmatched. Germline V gives CDR1 LNHDA, CDR2 SQIVND (reference sequence). DNA of the CDR3: TGTGCCAGTAGTATCGGCTCAACAGGGGATTATGGCTACACCTTC. This encodes CASSIGSTGDYGYTF.

The J gene is TRBJ1-1, the V gene TRBV5-4; D ambiguous. This CDR3 is 17 amino acids long. Looked up from germline, CDR1 is SGHNT and CDR2 is YYREEE (reference sequence). Trimming took off 0 bases at V and 1 base at J, with 16 bases between the two ends. CDR3 region: CASSLVVGAAPNTEAFF. The CDR3 coding sequence is TGTGCCAGCAGCTTGGTGGTCGGAGCGGCCCCGAACACTGAAGCTTTCTTT.

The chain has TRBV4-1 and TRBJ2-5; D remains ambiguous. Trimming removed 0 bases at V and 3 bases at J, with 11 bases between. This CDR3 contains 15 residues. Germline assignment: CDR1 MGHRA and CDR2 YSYEKL. This chain's CDR3 is CASSQEGYREETQYF. In nucleotides, the CDR3 is TGCGCCAGCAGCCAAGAAGGTTACAGAGAAGAGACCCAGTACTTC.

J is TRBJ1-2 and V is TRBV5-4; 7 nucleotides line up with TRBD1. There are 14 residues in the CDR3. Germline V gene data show CDR1 as SGHNT and CDR2 as YYREEE (reference sequence). The V segment lost 0 bases and the J segment 4 bases; nucleotides outside the gene matches: 3. CDR3 sequence: CASSLGQGAYGYTF. CDR3 sequence (DNA): TGTGCCAGCAGCTTGGGACAGGGTGCCTATGGCTACACCTTC.

Of note for this clone: Additional DNA sequences in this sample encode the identical CDR3. This rearrangement joins TRBV24-1 to TRBJ2-5, with D hard to call. The CDR3 runs to 11 residues. Germline V CDR1 and CDR2: KGHDR, SFDVKD. V lost 0 bases and J 5 bases, leaving 0 bases between the germline ends. The DNA of the CDR3 is TGTGCCACCAGTGATTTGGAGACCCAGTACTTC. Amino acids: CATSDLETQYF.

CDR3 sequence: CASSIVSGDEQFF. As DNA, the CDR3 is TGTGCCAGTAGTATAGTATCCGGGGATGAGCAGTTCTTC. V is TRBV19 and J is TRBJ2-1; D may be TRBD2 (5 bases). This CDR3 spans 13 amino acids. Germline loops: CDR1 LNHDA, CDR2 SQIVND (reference sequence). The ends were cut back, 1 base at V and 8 bases at J, with 9 bases in the middle.

This rearrangement joins TRBV7-9 to TRBJ1-2; D uncertain. The germline gives CDR1 SEHNR, CDR2 FQNEAQ (reference sequence). The CDR3 length is 15 residues. Trimming shortened V by 2 bases and J by 8 bases, and 18 bases separated the two germline ends. DNA of the CDR3: TGTGCCAGCAGCTTAAATAGGTCCGGACGAAAGGGCTACACCTTC. Amino acid sequence: CASSLNRSGRKGYTF.

V usage is TRBV2 and J usage is TRBJ2-7; D is perhaps TRBD1 (6 bases). This CDR3 contains 12 residues. Trimming took off 7 bases at V and 6 bases at J, with 13 bases between the two ends. In germline, CDR1 is SNHLY, CDR2 FYNNEI. The CDR3 is CASKEGGIEQYF. The CDR3 DNA reads TGTGCCAGCAAAGAAGGGGGTATCGAGCAGTACTTC.

J is TRBJ2-3 and V is TRBV11-2; unclear D gene. The CDR3 totals 15 residues. Between the trimmed V and J ends, which lost 1 base and 0 bases, there was a span of 8 bases. Germline CDR1 reads SGHAT; CDR2 reads FQNNGV. The CDR3 sequence is CASSLGSKSTDTQYF. The DNA for the CDR3 is TGTGCCAGCAGCTTAGGGTCTAAAAGCACAGATACGCAGTATTTT.

The J gene is TRBJ1-3, the V gene TRBV30; D call uncertain. This CDR3 has 16 amino acids. CDR1 GTSNPN and CDR2 SVGIG come from the germline V gene (reference sequence). Trimming took off 2 bases at V and 3 bases at J, with 17 bases between the two ends. For the CDR3, the DNA is TGTGCCTGGAGTAATGTGGCGCCAGGCAGTGGAAACACCATATATTTT. Translation gives CAWSNVAPGSGNTIYF.

The CDR3: CASTSGTGGYTGELFF. DNA of the CDR3: TGTGCCAGTACCTCCGGGACAGGGGGATACACCGGGGAGCTGTTTTTT. This rearrangement joins TRBV19 to TRBJ2-2; TRBD1 matches 11 bases. Trimming took 7 bases from V and 3 from J; bases not matched to a gene: 7. The CDR3 has 16 residues. Germline CDR1 reads LNHDA; CDR2 reads SQIVND (reference sequence).

This chain connects TRBV29-1 to TRBJ2-4; no definite D call. The CDR3 sequence is 12 residues long. Germline CDR1 reads SQVTM; CDR2 reads ANQGSEA. V was cut by 6 bases and J by 6 bases, with 12 bases left in between. CDR3 coding DNA: TGCAGCGTCCGGGCGGTTGGAAACATTCAGTACTTC. Its translation: CSVRAVGNIQYF.

The rearrangement links TRBV5-1 to TRBJ1-1, with TRBD1 matching 10 bases. Per the germline V gene, CDR1 is SGHRS and CDR2 is YFSETQ. The CDR3 sequence is 19 residues long. V dropped 3 bases and J dropped 0; count of bases not matched to a gene: 14. CDR3 region: CASSSGDYGTGVMNTEAFF. CDR3 nucleotide sequence: TGCGCCAGCAGCTCGGGAGATTACGGGACAGGGGTTATGAACACTGAAGCTTTCTTT.

The rearrangement links TRBV6-6 to TRBJ2-1; 12 positions agree with TRBD2. Per germline, CDR1 MNHNY and CDR2 SVGAGI (reference sequence). The CDR3 is made up of 16 amino acids. The trim removed 5 bases at V and 4 bases at J, leaving 6 bases unmatched. The CDR3 DNA reads TGTGCCAGCAGTCGGTGGACTAGCGGGAATTACAATGAGCAGTTCTTC. This encodes CASSRWTSGNYNEQFF.

The chain combines TRBV2 with TRBJ2-1; TRBD1 matches at 8 bases. The CDR3 is 13 amino acids. V was clipped by 5 bases and J by 7 bases; unmatched bases: 4. The germline CDR1 and CDR2 sequences are SNHLY and FYNNEI. Here the CDR3 DNA reads TGTGCCAGCAGTACCGACAGGGGAAATGAGCAGTTCTTC. Amino acids: CASSTDRGNEQFF.

The chain couples TRBV5-1 to TRBJ2-3; TRBD1 or TRBD2 may be the D gene (6 bases each). V shed 4 bases and J shed 4 bases, with 16 bases lying between them. Looked up from germline, CDR1 is SGHRS and CDR2 is YFSETQ. The CDR3 length is 15 residues. The CDR3 here is CASSALSGAPDTQYF. In DNA, the CDR3 is TGCGCCAGCAGCGCGCTTTCGGGGGCCCCAGATACGCAGTATTTT.

The chain uses TRBV6-5 and TRBJ1-1, with 8 bases aligning to TRBD1. V trimming: 8 bases; J trimming: 1 base; junction bases outside the gene matches: 9. The CDR3 length is 15 residues. The germline gives CDR1 MNHEY, CDR2 SVGAGI. In DNA, the CDR3 is TGTGCCAGCGGCGAGGACAGGGAATGGAACACTGAAGCTTTCTTT. Protein: CASGEDREWNTEAFF.

On this clone itself: In the same sample, other DNA sequences code for this CDR3. The chain is built from TRBV3-1 (or the pseudogene TRBV3-2) and TRBJ2-1, with TRBD2 matching 9 bases. CDR3 length: 17 residues. Trimming removed 4 bases from V and 8 bases from J; junction bases left unmatched: 15. Germline V CDR1 and CDR2: LGHDT, YNNKEL (reference sequence). The DNA for the CDR3 is TGTGCCAGCAGCCCGCATTTAGGTAGCGGGGGTAGGGATGAGCAGTTCTTC. Encoded protein: CASSPHLGSGGRDEQFF.

The V and J genes are TRBV2 and TRBJ2-3; D is possibly TRBD1 (6 bases). Trimming took off 2 bases at V and 2 bases at J, with 17 bases between the two ends. CDR1 is SNHLY and CDR2 is FYNNEI in the germline V gene. The CDR3 extends over 17 amino acids. The chain's CDR3 is CASSETTGRKVTDTQYF. CDR3 nucleotide sequence: TGTGCCAGCAGTGAAACCACAGGGCGGAAGGTCACAGATACGCAGTATTTT. Looking up the rest from reference TRBV2 and TRBJ2-3 gives the full variable domain: EPEVTQTPSHQVTQMGQEVILRCVPISNHLYFYWYRQILGQKVEFLVSFYNNEISEKSEIFDDQFSVERPDGSNFTLKIRSTKLEDSAMYFCASSETTGRKVTDTQYFGPGTRLTVL.